Listed below are T cell receptor beta chains from one sample, sequenced in a study of blood T cell repertoires in COVID-19. Sequencing used immunoSEQ multiplex PCR; TCRdb keeps in-frame clones, though not all of them. The data show fewer than 70,000 clones, 82% seen once. The sample comprised peripheral blood. Receptor source: a woman of 80 years or more with acute or convalescent COVID-19. CDR3s leave out the opening cysteine and the closing phenylalanine or tryptophan. A D gene is named only where the DNA matches it firmly.

length | V | D | CDR3
13 | TRBV5-4 | TRBD1 | ASSLGRQGGYGYT
11 | TRBV4-2 | . | ASSQGSVQPLH
13 | TRBV3-1/TRBV3-2 | . | ASSRTGGATGELF
17 | TRBV5-6 | . | ASSLRLSGQTTGANVLT
14 | TRBV5-1 | . | ASSLDGGTNTGELF
13 | TRBV6-5 | . | ASSYNRDSGETQY
12 | TRBV27 | TRBD2 | ATLAGGNFYEQY
12 | TRBV5-8 | . | ASSFNRNTGELF
13 | TRBV7-2 | TRBD1 | ASSSRQGASDTQY
15 | TRBV21-1 | . | ASSKRDTWTSPETQY
13 | TRBV2 | TRBD1 | ASRPDRGTQETQY
11 | TRBV6-5 | TRBD1 | ASQGARNQPQH
12 | TRBV30 | . | AWSGGGFITEAF
12 | TRBV7-6 | . | ASSFGGSQETQY
11 | TRBV10-1 | . | ASSEGGADEQF
12 | TRBV25-1 | . | ASSSGVDLQPQH
15 | TRBV7-9 | TRBD1 | ASSLMGQGSITDTQY